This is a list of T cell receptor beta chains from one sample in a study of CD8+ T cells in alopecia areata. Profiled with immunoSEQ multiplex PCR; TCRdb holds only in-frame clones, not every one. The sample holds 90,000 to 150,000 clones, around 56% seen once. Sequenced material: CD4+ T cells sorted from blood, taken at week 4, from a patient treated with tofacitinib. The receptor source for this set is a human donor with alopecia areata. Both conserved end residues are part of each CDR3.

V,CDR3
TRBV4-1,CASSQEGTGTRSSKNIQYF
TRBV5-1,CASSLQGTGDEQYF
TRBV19,CASSTGWGSTEAFF
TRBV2,CASSPMTGTQYF
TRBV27,CASSLRPRGHTEAFF
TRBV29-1,CSVSGNDGYTF
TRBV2,CASSRTGVYIQYF
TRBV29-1,CSAETRWYIQYF
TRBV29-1,CSVDPRGGARTDTQYF
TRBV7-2,CASSRDGTYGYTF
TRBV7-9,CASSFPRLVAGEEQFF
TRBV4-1,CASSQDSLGGGSSGANVLTF
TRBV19,CASSIPSSLNQPQHF
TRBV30,CASTVAKNIQYF
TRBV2,CASSEAFIGTDLQETQYF
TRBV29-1,CSVERGGNEQFF
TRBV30,CAGLGGAKNIQYF